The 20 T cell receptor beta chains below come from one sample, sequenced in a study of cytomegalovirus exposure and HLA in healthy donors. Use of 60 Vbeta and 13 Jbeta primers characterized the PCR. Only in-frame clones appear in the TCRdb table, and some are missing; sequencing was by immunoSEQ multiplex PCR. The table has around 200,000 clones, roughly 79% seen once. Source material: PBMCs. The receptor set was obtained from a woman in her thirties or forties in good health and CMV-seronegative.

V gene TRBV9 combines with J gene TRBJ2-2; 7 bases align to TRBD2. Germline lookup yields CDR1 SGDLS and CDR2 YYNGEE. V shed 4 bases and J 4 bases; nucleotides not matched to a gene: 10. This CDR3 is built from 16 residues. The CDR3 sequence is CASSSQTGGGTGELFF. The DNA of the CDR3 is TGTGCCAGCAGCTCCCAGACGGGGGGTGGCACCGGGGAGCTGTTTTTT.

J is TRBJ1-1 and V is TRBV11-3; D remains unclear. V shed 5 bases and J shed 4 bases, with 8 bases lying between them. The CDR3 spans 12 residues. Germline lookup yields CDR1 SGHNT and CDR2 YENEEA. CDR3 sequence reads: CASSQTGTEAFF. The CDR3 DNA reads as TGTGCCAGCAGCCAAACGGGCACTGAAGCTTTCTTT.

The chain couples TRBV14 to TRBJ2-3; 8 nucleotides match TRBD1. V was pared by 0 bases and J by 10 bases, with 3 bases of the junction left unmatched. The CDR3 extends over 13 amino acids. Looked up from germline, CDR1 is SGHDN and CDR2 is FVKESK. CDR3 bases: TGTGCCAGCAGCCAAGATTTACAGGGGGCGCAGTATTTT. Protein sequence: CASSQDLQGAQYF.

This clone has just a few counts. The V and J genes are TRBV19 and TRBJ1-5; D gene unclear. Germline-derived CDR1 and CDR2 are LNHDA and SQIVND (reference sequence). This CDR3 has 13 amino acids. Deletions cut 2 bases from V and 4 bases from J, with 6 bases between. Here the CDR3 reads CASSISVNQPQHF. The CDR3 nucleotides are TGTGCCAGTAGTATAAGCGTTAATCAGCCCCAGCATTTT.

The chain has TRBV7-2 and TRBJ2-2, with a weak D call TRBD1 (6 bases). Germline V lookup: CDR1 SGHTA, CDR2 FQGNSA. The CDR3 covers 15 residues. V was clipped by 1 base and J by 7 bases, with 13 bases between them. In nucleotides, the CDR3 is TGTGCCAGCAGCTTAGGAAGGCAGGGGAGCGGGGAGCTGTTTTTT. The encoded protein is CASSLGRQGSGELFF.

The CDR3 DNA reads as TGTGCCAGCAGCGCACCCGGTTCACCCCTCCACTTT. Its translation: CASSAPGSPLHF. This chain uses TRBV9 with TRBJ1-6; the D is unclear. The length of the CDR3 is 12 residues. V lost 3 bases and J lost 9, with 7 bases in between. CDR1 SGDLS and CDR2 YYNGEE come from the germline V gene.

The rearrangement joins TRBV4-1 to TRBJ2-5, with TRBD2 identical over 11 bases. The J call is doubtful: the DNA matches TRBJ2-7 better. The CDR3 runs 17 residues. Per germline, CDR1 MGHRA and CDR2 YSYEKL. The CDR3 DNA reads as TGCGCCAGCAGCCAAGACGCGCTAGCGGGGGGTCCCTACGAGCAGTACTTC. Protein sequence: CASSQDALAGGPYEQYF.

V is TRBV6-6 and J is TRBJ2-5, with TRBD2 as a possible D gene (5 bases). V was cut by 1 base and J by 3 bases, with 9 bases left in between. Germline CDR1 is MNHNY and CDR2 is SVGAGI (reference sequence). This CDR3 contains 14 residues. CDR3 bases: TGTGCCAGCAGTTACTTAGCGCGGGAAGAGACCCAGTACTTC. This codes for CASSYLAREETQYF.

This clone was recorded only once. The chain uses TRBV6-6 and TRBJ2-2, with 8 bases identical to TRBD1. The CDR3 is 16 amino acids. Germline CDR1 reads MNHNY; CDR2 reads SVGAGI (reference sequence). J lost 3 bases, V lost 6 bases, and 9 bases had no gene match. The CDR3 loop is CASSPLQGAYTGELFF. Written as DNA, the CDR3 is TGTGCCAGCAGCCCACTGCAGGGGGCGTACACCGGGGAGCTGTTTTTT.

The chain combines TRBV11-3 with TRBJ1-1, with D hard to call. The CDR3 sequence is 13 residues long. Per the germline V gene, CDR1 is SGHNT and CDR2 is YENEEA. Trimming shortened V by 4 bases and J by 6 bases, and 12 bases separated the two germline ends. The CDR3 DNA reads TGTGCCAGCAGCTCTCGACGTGAGGCTGAAGCTTTCTTT. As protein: CASSSRREAEAFF.

CDR3 DNA sequence: TGTGCCAGCAGGAGACAGGGGATGGATGGCTACACCTTC. It is translated as CASRRQGMDGYTF. The gene calls are TRBV7-8 and TRBJ1-2; TRBD1 matches 8 bases. The CDR3 spans 13 residues. Trimming at V came to 6 bases and at J to 6 bases, leaving 6 bases not matched to a gene. CDR1 SGHVS and CDR2 FQNEAQ come from the germline V gene.

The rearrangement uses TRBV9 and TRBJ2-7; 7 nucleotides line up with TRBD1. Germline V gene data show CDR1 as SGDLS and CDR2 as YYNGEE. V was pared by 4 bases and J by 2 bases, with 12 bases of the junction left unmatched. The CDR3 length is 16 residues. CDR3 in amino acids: CASSPRADRFTYEQYF. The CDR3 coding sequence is TGTGCCAGCAGCCCGAGGGCGGACAGGTTCACCTACGAGCAGTACTTC.

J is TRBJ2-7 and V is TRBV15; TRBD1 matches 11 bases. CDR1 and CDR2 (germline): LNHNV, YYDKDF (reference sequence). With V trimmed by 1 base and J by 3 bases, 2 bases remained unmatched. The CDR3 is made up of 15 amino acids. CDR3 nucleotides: TGTGCCACCAGCAGAGGGGGGACAGGGGGCTACGAGCAGTACTTC. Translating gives CATSRGGTGGYEQYF. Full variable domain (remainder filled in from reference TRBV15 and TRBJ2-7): DAMVIQNPRYQVTQFGKPVTLSCSQTLNHNVMYWYQQKSSQAPKLLFHYYDKDFNNEADTPDNFQSRRPNTSFCFLDIRSPGLGDTAMYLCATSRGGTGGYEQYFGPGTRLTVT.

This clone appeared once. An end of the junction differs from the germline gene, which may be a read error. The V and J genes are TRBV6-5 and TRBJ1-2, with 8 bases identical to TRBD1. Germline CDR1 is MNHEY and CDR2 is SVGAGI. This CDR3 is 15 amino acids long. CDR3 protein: CASSYGQGGGNGHTF. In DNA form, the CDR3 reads TGTGCCAGCAGTTACGGACAGGGAGGAGGAAATGGCCACACCTTC.

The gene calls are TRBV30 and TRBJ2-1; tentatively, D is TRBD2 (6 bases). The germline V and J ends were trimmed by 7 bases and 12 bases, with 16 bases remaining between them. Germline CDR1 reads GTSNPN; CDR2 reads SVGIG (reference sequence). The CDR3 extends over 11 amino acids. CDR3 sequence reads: CALGGYSVQFF. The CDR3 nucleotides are TGTGCCTTGGGGGGTTACAGTGTGCAGTTCTTC.

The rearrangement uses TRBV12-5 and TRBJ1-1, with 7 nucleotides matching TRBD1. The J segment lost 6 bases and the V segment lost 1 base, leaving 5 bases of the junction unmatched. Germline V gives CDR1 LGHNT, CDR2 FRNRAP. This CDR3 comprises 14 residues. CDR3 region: CASGLGKGAAEAFF. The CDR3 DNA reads TGTGCTAGTGGTTTGGGGAAGGGGGCTGCTGAAGCTTTCTTT.

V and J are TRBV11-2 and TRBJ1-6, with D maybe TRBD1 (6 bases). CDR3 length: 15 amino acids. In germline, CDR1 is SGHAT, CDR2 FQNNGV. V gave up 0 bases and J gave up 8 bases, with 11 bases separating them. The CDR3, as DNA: TGTGCCAGCAGCTTAGATGGGACACTCGATTCACCCCTCCACTTT. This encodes CASSLDGTLDSPLHF.

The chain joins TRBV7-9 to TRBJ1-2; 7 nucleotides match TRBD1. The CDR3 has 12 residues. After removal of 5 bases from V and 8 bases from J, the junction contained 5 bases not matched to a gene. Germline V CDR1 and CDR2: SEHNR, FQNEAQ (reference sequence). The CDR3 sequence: CASSMGQNGYTF. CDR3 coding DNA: TGTGCCAGCAGCATGGGACAGAACGGCTACACCTTC.

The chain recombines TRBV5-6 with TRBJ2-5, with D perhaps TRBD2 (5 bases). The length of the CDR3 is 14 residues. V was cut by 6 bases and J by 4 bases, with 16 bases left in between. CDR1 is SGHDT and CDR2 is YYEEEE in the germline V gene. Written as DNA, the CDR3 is TGTGCCAGCACCCTAACTAGTTGGGGAGAGACCCAGTACTTC. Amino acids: CASTLTSWGETQYF.

CDR3 sequence (DNA): TGTGCCAGCAGCCTAATCGGGACTAGCGGGGGGTATAGCACAGATACGCAGTATTTT. Its translation: CASSLIGTSGGYSTDTQYF. The chain joins TRBV7-3 to TRBJ2-3, with 15 bases aligning to TRBD2. This CDR3 is built from 19 residues. Germline CDR1 and CDR2: SGHTA and FQGTGA. V shed 5 bases and J 0 bases; nucleotides not matched to a gene: 9.